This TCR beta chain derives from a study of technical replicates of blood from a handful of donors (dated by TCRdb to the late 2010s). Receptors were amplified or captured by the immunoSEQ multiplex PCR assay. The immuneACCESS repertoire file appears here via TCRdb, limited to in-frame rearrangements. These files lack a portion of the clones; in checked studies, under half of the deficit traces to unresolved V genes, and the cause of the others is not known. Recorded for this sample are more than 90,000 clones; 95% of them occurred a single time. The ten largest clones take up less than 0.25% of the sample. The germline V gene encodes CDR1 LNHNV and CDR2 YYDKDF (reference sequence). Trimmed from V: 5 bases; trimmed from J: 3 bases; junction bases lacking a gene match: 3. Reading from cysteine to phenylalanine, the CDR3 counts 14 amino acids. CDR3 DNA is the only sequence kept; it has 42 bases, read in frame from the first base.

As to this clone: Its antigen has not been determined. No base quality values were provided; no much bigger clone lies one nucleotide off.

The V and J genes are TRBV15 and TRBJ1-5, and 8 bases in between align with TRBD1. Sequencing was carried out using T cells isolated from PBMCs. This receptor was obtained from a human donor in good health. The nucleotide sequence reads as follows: TGTGCCACCAGCGACAGGGGCTACAATCAGCCCCAGCATTTT. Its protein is CATSDRGYNQPQHF.